This T cell receptor (beta chain) is drawn from a study of T cell repertoires in cytomegalovirus infection. In the study overall: Public signatures in TCR beta pointed to CMV infection and matching HLA type.

TCRdb reprocessed the reads via MiXCR and lists one record per CDR3 protein. The repertoire holds more than 250,000 distinct CDR3 sequences, with roughly 25% as singletons. The CDR3 consists of 14 residues. Trimming stripped 7 bases from V and 7 bases from J, with 18 bases between. The germline V gene has CDR1 SGHNT and CDR2 YYREEE (reference sequence). Findings and limits, study-wide: HLA-C-restricted CMV clonotypes gave the most frequent clonotype in two of eight donors. The cumulative frequency of public TCR beta families distinguished individuals who carried CMV together with the relevant HLA.

Note on this clonotype: Its antigen is as yet unknown.

Specimen: cultured PBMCs, collected from culture after CMV antigen stimulation. This chain joins TRBV5-4 and TRBJ1-5, with D possibly being TRBD1 (5 bases). The clonotype originates from a human donor in good health (CMV status not recorded). Some clones in this sample may be carry-over from other donors' samples. The CDR3 region is CASAGGGARQPQHF. In DNA, the CDR3 is TGTGCCAGCGCGGGCGGGGGAGCTAGACAGCCCCAGCATTTT.